The 10 T cell receptor beta chains reported below all come from one sample, sequenced in a study of blood T cell repertoires in COVID-19 (TCRdb year 2020). Libraries came from the immunoSEQ multiplex PCR assay. The immuneACCESS repertoire file appears here via TCRdb, limited to in-frame rearrangements. These files lack a portion of the clones; in checked studies, under half of the deficit traces to unresolved V genes, and the cause of the others is not known. The table for this sample lists some 290,000 clones; almost 90% of them were counted only once. The ten largest clonotypes hold around 0.98% of the sample. The material sequenced was peripheral blood. Receptors were obtained from a middle-aged woman with COVID-19, enrolled during active disease.

CDR3 region: CASSLADRAGTEAFF. CDR3 in DNA: TGCGCCAGCAGCTTGGCCGACAGGGCAGGCACTGAAGCTTTCTTT. The chain uses TRBV5-1 and TRBJ1-1; 7 bases fit TRBD1. Germline lookup yields CDR1 SGHRS and CDR2 YFSETQ. This CDR3 has 15 amino acids. Losses at the gene ends were 0 bases for V and 4 bases for J; bases not matched to a gene: 6.

This chain uses TRBV28 with TRBJ1-5; the D is unclear. The CDR3 totals 15 residues. V lost 1 base and J 3 bases, leaving 10 bases between the germline ends. The germline gives CDR1 MDHEN, CDR2 SYDVKM. The CDR3 is CASSLLASHNQPQHF. The CDR3 DNA sequence: TGTGCCAGCAGTTTATTAGCCTCCCACAATCAGCCCCAGCATTTT.

The chain has TRBV6-5 and TRBJ1-6; D is unresolved. The V end was cut by 6 bases, the J end by 6 bases, with 9 bases between. The CDR3 is 13 residues long. Germline CDR1 reads MNHEY; CDR2 reads SVGAGI. The CDR3 loop is CASRKSLNSPLHF. In nucleotides, the CDR3 is TGTGCCAGCAGAAAATCACTTAATTCACCCCTCCACTTT.

CDR3 nucleotide sequence: TGTGCCAGCAGCCGCGGCGGGGGCTACAATGAGCAGTTCTTC. Its protein is CASSRGGGYNEQFF. V is TRBV7-3 and J is TRBJ2-1; 7 bases match TRBD2. The CDR3 covers 14 residues. V lost 5 bases and J lost 3; bases outside the gene matches: 4. Germline-derived CDR1 and CDR2 are SGHTA and FQGTGA. The full variable domain, in which reference TRBV7-3 and TRBJ2-1 provide the parts outside the CDR3, is GAGVSQTPSNKVTEKGKYVELRCDPISGHTALYWYRQSLGQGPEFLIYFQGTGAADDSGLPNDRFFAVRPEGSVSTLKIQRTERGDSAVYLCASSRGGGYNEQFFGPGTRLTVL.

This chain connects TRBV7-9 to TRBJ2-7; 8 positions match TRBD1. Germline loops: CDR1 SEHNR, CDR2 FQNEAQ (reference sequence). J lost 0 bases, V lost 5 bases, and 12 bases had no gene match. The CDR3 extends over 17 amino acids. DNA of the CDR3: TGTGCCAGCAGCCGGATCTCCGGGACAGGTTCCTCCTACGAGCAGTACTTC. It translates to CASSRISGTGSSYEQYF.

The chain joins TRBV29-1 to TRBJ2-7, with D possibly being TRBD1 (6 bases). Germline lookup yields CDR1 SQVTM and CDR2 ANQGSEA. V was clipped by 7 bases and J by 3 bases, with 13 bases between them. The CDR3 is made up of 12 amino acids. CDR3 nucleotides: TGCAGCGCCCGGGACACCGTCTACGAGCAGTACTTC. Amino acid sequence: CSARDTVYEQYF.

The chain has TRBV12-5 and TRBJ1-6, with D tentatively TRBD1 (5 bases). This CDR3 is 18 amino acids long. The V end lost 0 bases, the J end lost 7 bases, and 19 bases lay between the germline ends. CDR1 and CDR2 from the germline V gene are LGHNT and FRNRAP. Here the CDR3 DNA reads TGTGCTAGTGGTTTGGTACCTCGGGGGAGCGCGTGGAATTCACCCCTCCACTTT. Protein product: CASGLVPRGSAWNSPLHF.

This sequence joins TRBV7-2 and TRBJ1-2; 8 bases fit TRBD1. The V gene end was trimmed by 2 bases and the J gene end by 3 bases; junction bases not matched to a gene: 2. Germline loops: CDR1 SGHTA, CDR2 FQGNSA. The CDR3 consists of 14 residues. The CDR3 sequence: CASSLQGAYYGYTF. CDR3 coding DNA: TGTGCCAGCAGCTTACAGGGGGCTTACTATGGCTACACCTTC. The complete variable domain, with remaining parts taken from reference TRBV7-2 and TRBJ1-2, reads GAGVSQSPSNKVTEKGKDVELRCDPISGHTALYWYRQSLGQGLEFLIYFQGNSAPDKSGLPSDRFSAERTGGSVSTLTIQRTQQEDSAVYLCASSLQGAYYGYTFGSGTRLTVV.

This chain joins TRBV5-1 and TRBJ1-6, with 8 positions matching TRBD1. Trimming removed 0 bases from V and 9 bases from J; junction bases left unmatched: 5. Per the germline V gene, CDR1 is SGHRS and CDR2 is YFSETQ. The CDR3 sequence is 15 residues long. CDR3 protein: CASSLGDRGSSPLHF. CDR3 DNA: TGCGCCAGCAGCTTGGGTGACAGGGGCAGTTCACCCCTCCACTTT. Looking up the rest from reference TRBV5-1 and TRBJ1-6 gives the full variable domain: KAGVTQTPRYLIKTRGQQVTLSCSPISGHRSVSWYQQTPGQGLQFLFEYFSETQRNKGNFPGRFSGRQFSNSRSEMNVSTLELGDSALYLCASSLGDRGSSPLHFGNGTRLTVT.

In DNA, the CDR3 is TGCGCCAGCAGCTTGGCCATGCTGACTAGCGGAAACTCCTACGAGCAGTACTTC. Its translation: CASSLAMLTSGNSYEQYF. The chain has TRBV5-1 and TRBJ2-7, with 9 nucleotides matching TRBD2. The CDR3 runs 18 residues. Germline CDR1 reads SGHRS; CDR2 reads YFSETQ. V was clipped by 0 bases and J by 0 bases; unmatched bases: 10. Based on the CDR3 plus reference TRBV5-1 and TRBJ2-7, the full variable domain is KAGVTQTPRYLIKTRGQQVTLSCSPISGHRSVSWYQQTPGQGLQFLFEYFSETQRNKGNFPGRFSGRQFSNSRSEMNVSTLELGDSALYLCASSLAMLTSGNSYEQYFGPGTRLTVT.